These 27 T cell receptor beta chains were all obtained from the same sample, sequenced in a study of blood T cells in healthy people across ages. Alongside a J-beta primer mix, a sample-barcoded 5' primer served in a second PCR lasting roughly 7 to 11 cycles. From the 5' RACE reads, TCRdb called clonotypes with MiXCR, one entry per CDR3 protein. The table records some 1,800,000 distinct CDR3 sequences, more than 35% of them present only once. Sequences were obtained from blood. All receptors come from a human donor in good health.

The chain uses TRBV4-3 and TRBJ2-7; possible D gene TRBD1, 6 bases. CDR1 is LGHNA and CDR2 is YSLEER in the germline V gene. CDR3 length: 21 amino acids. Trimming cost V 2 bases and J 2 bases, with 31 bases left between them. The CDR3 spells CASSQWVAGVPRGQKTYEQYF. The DNA for the CDR3 is TGCGCCAGCAGCCAATGGGTCGCAGGGGTCCCCAGAGGACAGAAGACCTACGAGCAGTACTTC.

V is TRBV4-3 and J is TRBJ1-1; the match to TRBD1 covers 7 bases. Per germline, CDR1 LGHNA and CDR2 YSLEER. The CDR3 is 14 amino acids. V shed 5 bases and J 6 bases; nucleotides not matched to a gene: 9. CDR3 amino acids: CASSLQIGTAEAFF. In DNA form, the CDR3 reads TGCGCCAGCAGCTTACAAATCGGGACAGCTGAAGCTTTCTTT.

The V call is TRBV20-1, the J call TRBJ1-5; D gene unclear. This CDR3 spans 13 amino acids. CDR1 is DFQATT and CDR2 is SNEGSKA in the germline V gene (reference sequence). Trimming stripped 3 bases from V and 6 bases from J, with 12 bases between. CDR3 amino acids: CSARVSIVQPQHF. The CDR3 DNA reads TGCAGTGCTAGGGTATCAATAGTTCAGCCCCAGCATTTT.

V is TRBV7-9 and J is TRBJ2-1; weak D call: TRBD1 (6 bases). Germline V gene data show CDR1 as SEHNR and CDR2 as FQNEAQ (reference sequence). The CDR3 spans 15 residues. V was cut by 2 bases and J by 5 bases, with 13 bases left in between. CDR3 region: CASSLFHGGDNEQFF. CDR3 DNA: TGTGCCAGCAGCTTATTTCATGGGGGCGACAATGAGCAGTTCTTC.

The chain is built from TRBV24-1 and TRBJ2-6; D not resolved. Between the trimmed V and J ends, which lost 10 bases and 1 base, there was a span of 4 bases. The CDR3 totals 12 residues. CDR1 and CDR2 (germline): KGHDR, SFDVKD. The CDR3, as DNA: TGTGCCACGGAGTCTGGGGCCAACGTCCTGACTTTC. Its translation is CATESGANVLTF.

CDR3: CASSLMAGGSSYEQYF. CDR3 DNA sequence: TGTGCCAGCAGCTTAATGGCCGGGGGATCCTCCTACGAGCAGTACTTC. This chain joins TRBV11-2 and TRBJ2-7, with D maybe TRBD2 (6 bases). Germline CDR1 SGHAT, CDR2 FQNNGV. V lost 2 bases and J 0 bases, leaving 14 bases between the germline ends. This CDR3 has 16 amino acids. The whole variable domain, filled in from reference TRBV11-2 and TRBJ2-7, reads EAGVAQSPRYKIIEKRQSVAFWCNPISGHATLYWYQQILGQGPKLLIQFQNNGVVDDSQLPKDRFSAERLKGVDSTLKIQPAKLEDSAVYLCASSLMAGGSSYEQYFGPGTRLTVT.

The chain couples TRBV7-3 to TRBJ1-1; 9 bases align to TRBD1. The trim removed 5 bases at V and 7 bases at J, leaving 5 bases unmatched. This CDR3 region has 13 residues. Germline V gives CDR1 SGHTA, CDR2 FQGTGA. The CDR3 region is CASSAGQGLEAFF. Written as DNA, the CDR3 is TGTGCCAGCAGCGCGGGACAGGGCCTTGAAGCTTTCTTT. The whole variable domain, remainder taken from reference TRBV7-3 and TRBJ1-1, is GAGVSQTPSNKVTEKGKYVELRCDPISGHTALYWYRQSLGQGPEFLIYFQGTGAADDSGLPNDRFFAVRPEGSVSTLKIQRTERGDSAVYLCASSAGQGLEAFFGQGTRLTVV.

This chain connects TRBV28 to TRBJ1-1; D gene uncertain. Germline CDR1 is MDHEN and CDR2 is SYDVKM. This CDR3 comprises 14 residues. V lost 7 bases and J lost 3, with 15 bases in between. Here the CDR3 reads CASMRASEYTEAFF. For the CDR3, the DNA is TGTGCCAGCATGAGGGCGTCGGAATACACTGAAGCTTTCTTT.

This clonotype was seen once. A much larger clone differs by one base, so this may be a read error. The chain couples TRBV12-3 or TRBV12-4 to TRBJ1-1; D unresolved. V lost 6 bases and J 10 bases, leaving 15 bases between the germline ends. This CDR3 region has 12 residues. Written as DNA, the CDR3 is TGTGCCAGCAGGAATATTCGGGTTGGAGCTTTCTTT. Protein product: CASRNIRVGAFF.

The V and J genes are TRBV13 and TRBJ1-2; D unresolved. The germline V gene encodes CDR1 PRHDT and CDR2 FYEKMQ (reference sequence). The length of the CDR3 is 16 residues. Trimming took off 1 base at V and 4 bases at J, with 16 bases between the two ends. CDR3 nucleotides: TGTGCCAGCAGCTTAGAGGGCCGAACCCAACCCTATGGCTACACCTTC. Residues: CASSLEGRTQPYGYTF.

The chain carries TRBV29-1 and TRBJ2-3; D possibly corresponds to TRBD2 (6 bases). From germline, CDR1 is SQVTM and CDR2 ANQGSEA. This CDR3 contains 16 residues. Trimming pared 0 bases from V and 2 bases from J, leaving 15 bases between. The CDR3 nucleotides read TGCAGCGTTGAAGAATTAGCGGAGGATTCCACAGATACGCAGTATTTT. Amino acids: CSVEELAEDSTDTQYF.

This clonotype has just a few counts. The V and J genes are TRBV13 and TRBJ2-3; either TRBD1 or TRBD2 may supply D (5 bases each). Germline V gene lookup returns CDR1 PRHDT and CDR2 FYEKMQ (reference sequence). V lost 3 bases and J 0 bases, leaving 13 bases between the germline ends. The CDR3 covers 16 residues. The CDR3 coding sequence is TGTGCCAGCAGCTTTTCCGGGACCCGAAGCACAGATACGCAGTATTTT. As protein: CASSFSGTRSTDTQYF.

The chain links TRBV7-9 to TRBJ1-3; D call uncertain. Trimming took off 1 base at V and 2 bases at J, with 3 bases between the two ends. Looked up from germline, CDR1 is SEHNR and CDR2 is FQNEAQ (reference sequence). The CDR3 length is 13 residues. The DNA of the CDR3 is TGTGCCAGCAGCTTAGTAACTGGAAACACCATATATTTT. Residues: CASSLVTGNTIYF.

This clonotype was seen a few times. The chain employs TRBV5-1 and TRBJ2-1, with 14 bases that match TRBD2. After removal of 5 bases from V and 8 bases from J, the junction contained 6 bases not matched to a gene. CDR1 is SGHRS, CDR2 YFSETQ, per germline. The CDR3 extends over 15 amino acids. Here the CDR3 DNA reads TGCGCCAGCAGGACTAGCGGGGGGGCCTTCGATGAGCAGTTCTTC. Translation gives CASRTSGGAFDEQFF.

The chain employs TRBV6-5 and TRBJ2-7, with 7 nucleotides matching TRBD1. V lost 6 bases and J lost 0; bases outside the gene matches: 8. CDR1 is MNHEY, CDR2 SVGAGI, per germline. The CDR3 covers 15 residues. The CDR3 coding sequence is TGTGCCAGCAGACGTGGTTGGGACAGCTCCTACGAGCAGTACTTC. It yields the protein CASRRGWDSSYEQYF.

The gene calls are TRBV6-2 or TRBV6-3 and TRBJ1-5, with TRBD1 matching 9 bases. The CDR3 covers 14 residues. The germline gives CDR1 MNHEY, CDR2 SVGEGT. Trimming cost V 2 bases and J 6 bases; bases outside gene matches: 2. The CDR3 sequence: CASSYTTGGQPQHF. In DNA, the CDR3 is TGTGCCAGCAGTTACACGACAGGGGGTCAGCCCCAGCATTTT.

V and J are TRBV9 and TRBJ2-3; 9 bases fit TRBD2. This CDR3 is 18 amino acids long. With V trimmed by 0 bases and J by 2 bases, 10 bases remained unmatched. The germline V gene encodes CDR1 SGDLS and CDR2 YYNGEE. The CDR3 region is CASSVGSSGARFTDTQYF. The CDR3 nucleotides read TGTGCCAGCAGCGTAGGTTCTAGCGGGGCCCGTTTCACAGATACGCAGTATTTT.

There are a few counts of this clonotype. V gene TRBV12-3 or TRBV12-4 combines with J gene TRBJ2-1; D ambiguous. V lost 5 bases, J lost 3 bases, and 14 bases lay in between. The length of the CDR3 is 15 residues. CDR3 sequence reads: CASSADWSGYNEQFF. Written as DNA, the CDR3 is TGTGCCAGCAGTGCAGACTGGTCTGGCTACAATGAGCAGTTCTTC.

There are many counts of this clonotype. This sequence joins TRBV4-1 and TRBJ2-5; maybe TRBD2 (5 bases). From germline, CDR1 is MGHRA and CDR2 YSYEKL. The CDR3 consists of 13 residues. V was clipped by 2 bases and J by 11 bases, with 15 bases between them. The CDR3 coding sequence is TGCGCCAGCAGCCAACGAGGAGGTGGTGAGCAGTACTTC. Its translation: CASSQRGGGEQYF.

The gene calls are TRBV6-2 or TRBV6-3 and TRBJ1-1, with no clear D. The CDR3 covers 13 residues. CDR1 and CDR2 (germline): MNHEY, SVGEGT. The V and J ends lost 6 bases and 4 bases respectively, with 12 bases between them. The CDR3, as DNA: TGTGCCAGCAGCTATACGTCGGGCACTGAAGCTTTCTTT. It is translated as CASSYTSGTEAFF.

V gene TRBV3-1 combines with J gene TRBJ2-5, with D maybe TRBD1 (6 bases). The germline gives CDR1 LGHDT, CDR2 YNNKEL (reference sequence). This CDR3 contains 14 residues. V shed 0 bases and J shed 11 bases, with 16 bases lying between them. The CDR3 sequence is CASSQDPRGNEQYF. The CDR3 DNA reads as TGTGCCAGCAGCCAAGATCCCAGGGGCAATGAGCAGTACTTC.

The chain uses TRBV28 and TRBJ2-3; D gene ambiguous. With 6 bases removed from V and 0 bases from J, the gap between germline ends came to 4 bases. The CDR3 spans 12 residues. CDR1 is MDHEN, CDR2 SYDVKM, per germline. CDR3 sequence: CASRESTDTQYF. CDR3 nucleotide sequence: TGTGCCAGCAGAGAGAGCACAGATACGCAGTATTTT.

This chain joins TRBV25-1 and TRBJ2-5; 8 nucleotides agree with TRBD2. The tail of the sequence fits TRBJ2-7 better, so the J call may be wrong. The CDR3 sequence is 15 residues long. CDR1 and CDR2 from the germline V gene are MGHDK and SYGVNS. CDR3 sequence: CASSEPSGPSYEQYF. The CDR3 nucleotides read TGTGCCAGCAGTGAACCTAGCGGGCCCTCCTACGAGCAGTACTTC.

In DNA form, the CDR3 reads TGTGCCAGCAGCTCGCCAAGGGGGGATCAGCCCCAGCATTTT. It specifies CASSSPRGDQPQHF. This chain connects TRBV5-6 to TRBJ1-5, with D possibly being TRBD1 (6 bases). The CDR3 runs 14 residues. V gave up 3 bases and J gave up 5 bases, with 12 bases separating them. From germline, CDR1 is SGHDT and CDR2 YYEEEE.

The CDR3 spells CAIRMGLGAETQYF. The CDR3 DNA reads TGTGCCATCAGGATGGGACTAGGGGCAGAGACCCAGTACTTC. V usage is TRBV10-3 and J usage is TRBJ2-5; 8 nucleotides agree with TRBD2. This CDR3 comprises 14 residues. V gave up 6 bases and J gave up 4 bases; unmatched junction bases: 7. Germline V gene data show CDR1 as ENHRY and CDR2 as SYGVKD.

The chain recombines TRBV5-8 with TRBJ1-1; 7 nucleotides line up with TRBD1. Germline assignment: CDR1 SGHTS and CDR2 YDEGEE. The CDR3 runs to 13 residues. The V segment lost 3 bases and the J segment 5 bases; nucleotides outside the gene matches: 4. This CDR3 is CASSYDRETEAFF. The CDR3, as DNA: TGTGCCAGCAGCTACGACAGGGAGACTGAAGCTTTCTTT.

This clonotype has ten or more counts. The J gene is TRBJ1-2, the V gene TRBV12-3 or TRBV12-4, with 8 positions matching TRBD1. Trimming removed 4 bases from V and 2 bases from J; junction bases left unmatched: 3. The CDR3 is 14 residues long. CDR3 nucleotides: TGTGCCAGCAGTTACGGGGACAGGAACTATGGCTACACCTTC. This sequence encodes CASSYGDRNYGYTF.